This T cell receptor (beta chain) stems from a study of shared clonotypes between healthy human individuals. Regarding the study as a whole: Sequencing depth was expected to affect clonotype sharing among donors.

The CDR3 runs to 15 residues. CDR1 SGHRS and CDR2 YFSETQ come from the germline V gene. V was cut by 4 bases and J by 1 base, with 14 bases left in between. Sequenced by immunoSEQ multiplex PCR; TCRdb stores in-frame clones only, minus some. The sample has under 600,000 clones, 70% to 80% seen once. Note on this clone: Its cognate antigen is unknown.

Those who donated were healthy HIV-negative adults, with no recent acute infections or vaccinations reported. In unsorted samples, genomic DNA was obtained using 75 million to 90 million PBMCs. The sequence was obtained from a woman aged 40 to 50 in good health. Some clones in this sample may be carry-over from other donors' samples. The chain employs TRBV5-1 and TRBJ1-2, with no clear D. The sequenced sample was PBMCs. The DNA for the CDR3 is TGCGCCAGCAGCCCCTCGGGAAGCAATAACTATGGCTACACCTTC. Its translation is CASSPSGSNNYGYTF.